This TCR beta chain was identified in a study of regulatory T cells in long-lasting Graves disease. The time point was: persistent/refractory GD, antithyroid drugs over 5 years with positive TRAb. The TCR library used RNA extracted from PBMCs. Researchers made TCR beta libraries by using iRepertoire HTBI primers and running Arm-PCR on CDR3 regions. TCRdb processed the multiplex PCR reads anew with MiXCR; each CDR3 protein has one entry. Altogether over 450,000 distinct CDR3 sequences are present, 20% to 25% being singletons, with the ten largest covering 6.5% to 9%. Deletions cut 4 bases from V and 3 bases from J, with 22 bases between. Germline-derived CDR1 and CDR2 are SGHRS and YFSETQ. The CDR3 runs 17 residues.

This specimen consisted of peripheral blood mononuclear cells (PBMCs), obtained when the disease was refractory, from a patient treated with antithyroid drugs. The source of this sequence is a female donor with Graves disease. The chain combines TRBV5-1 with TRBJ1-1; D is possibly TRBD1 (6 bases). In nucleotides, the CDR3 is TGCGCCAGCAGCCCCCCCCGGGGGGGGGCGGATCACACTGAAGCTTTCTTT. Translated, it gives CASSPPRGGADHTEAFF.